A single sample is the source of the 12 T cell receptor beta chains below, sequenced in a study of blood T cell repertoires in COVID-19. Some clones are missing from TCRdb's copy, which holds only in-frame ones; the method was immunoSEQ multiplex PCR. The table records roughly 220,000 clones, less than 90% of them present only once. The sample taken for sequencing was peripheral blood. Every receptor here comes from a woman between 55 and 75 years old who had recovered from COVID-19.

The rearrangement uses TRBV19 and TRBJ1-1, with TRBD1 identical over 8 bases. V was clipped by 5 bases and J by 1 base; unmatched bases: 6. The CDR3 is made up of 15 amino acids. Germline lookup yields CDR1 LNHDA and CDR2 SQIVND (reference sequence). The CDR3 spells CASSPRTGQNTEAFF. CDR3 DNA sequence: TGTGCCAGTAGTCCCAGGACAGGGCAGAACACTGAAGCTTTCTTT.

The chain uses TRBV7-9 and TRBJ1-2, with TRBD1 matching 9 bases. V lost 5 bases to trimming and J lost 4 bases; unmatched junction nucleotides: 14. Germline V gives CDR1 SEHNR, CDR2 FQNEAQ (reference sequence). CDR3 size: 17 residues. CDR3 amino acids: CASSNTGGGHPAYGYTF. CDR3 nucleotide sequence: TGTGCCAGCAGCAATACAGGGGGCGGTCATCCCGCCTATGGCTACACCTTC.

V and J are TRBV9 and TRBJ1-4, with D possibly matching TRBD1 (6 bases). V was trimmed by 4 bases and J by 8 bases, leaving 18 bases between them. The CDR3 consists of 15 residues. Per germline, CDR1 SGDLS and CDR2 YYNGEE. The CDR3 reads CASSPLVGGPEKLFF. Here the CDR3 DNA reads TGTGCCAGCAGCCCCCTTGTCGGGGGGCCGGAAAAACTGTTTTTT.

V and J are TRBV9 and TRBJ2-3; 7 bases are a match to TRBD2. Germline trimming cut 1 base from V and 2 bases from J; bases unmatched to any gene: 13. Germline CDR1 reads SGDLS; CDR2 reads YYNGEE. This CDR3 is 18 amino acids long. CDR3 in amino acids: CASSVSPSGRTLTDTQYF. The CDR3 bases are TGTGCCAGCAGCGTAAGCCCTAGCGGTCGAACACTCACAGATACGCAGTATTTT.

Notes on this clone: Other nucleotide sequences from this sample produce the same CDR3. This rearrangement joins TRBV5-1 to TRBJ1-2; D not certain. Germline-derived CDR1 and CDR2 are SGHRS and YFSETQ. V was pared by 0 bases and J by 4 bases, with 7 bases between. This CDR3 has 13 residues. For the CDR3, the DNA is TGCGCCAGCAGCTTGGAGGGAGGCTATGGCTACACCTTC. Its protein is CASSLEGGYGYTF.

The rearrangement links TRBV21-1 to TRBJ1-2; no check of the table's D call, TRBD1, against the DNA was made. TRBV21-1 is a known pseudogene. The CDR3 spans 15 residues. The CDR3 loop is CASSQGRQVNYGYTF. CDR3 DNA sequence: TGTGCCAGCAGCCAAGGGAGACAGGTGAACTATGGCTACACCTTC.

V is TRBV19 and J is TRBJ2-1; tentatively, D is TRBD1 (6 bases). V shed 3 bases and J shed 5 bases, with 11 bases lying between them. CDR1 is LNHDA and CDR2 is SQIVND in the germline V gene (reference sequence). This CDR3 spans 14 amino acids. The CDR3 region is CASSIQGPHNEQFF. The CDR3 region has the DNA TGTGCCAGTAGTATCCAGGGGCCCCACAATGAGCAGTTCTTC. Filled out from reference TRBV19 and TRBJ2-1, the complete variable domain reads DGGITQSPKYLFRKEGQNVTLSCEQNLNHDAMYWYRQDPGQGLRLIYYSQIVNDFQKGDIAEGYSVSREKKESFPLTVTSAQKNPTAFYLCASSIQGPHNEQFFGPGTRLTVL.

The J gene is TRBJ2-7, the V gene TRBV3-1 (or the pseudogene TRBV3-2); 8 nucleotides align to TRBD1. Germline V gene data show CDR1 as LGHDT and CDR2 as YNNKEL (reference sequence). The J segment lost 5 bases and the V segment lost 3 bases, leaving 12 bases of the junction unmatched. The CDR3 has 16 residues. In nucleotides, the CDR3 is TGTGCCAGCAGCCACCCCCAGGGGGCAGGGTCCCACGAGCAGTACTTC. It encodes CASSHPQGAGSHEQYF.

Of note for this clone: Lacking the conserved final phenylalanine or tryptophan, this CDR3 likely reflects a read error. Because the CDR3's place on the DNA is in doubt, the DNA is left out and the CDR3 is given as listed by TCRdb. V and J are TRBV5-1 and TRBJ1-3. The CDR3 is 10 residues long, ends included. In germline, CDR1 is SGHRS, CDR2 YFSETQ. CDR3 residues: CASSLAGGPS.

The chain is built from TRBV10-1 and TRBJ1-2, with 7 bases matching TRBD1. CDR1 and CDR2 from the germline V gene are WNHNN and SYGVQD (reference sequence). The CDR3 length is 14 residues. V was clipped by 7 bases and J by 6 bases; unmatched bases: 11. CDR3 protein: CASTYKDRAHGYTF. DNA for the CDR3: TGCGCCAGCACTTATAAAGACAGGGCGCATGGCTACACCTTC.

CDR3: CASSFSTGTGNYGYTF. CDR3 nucleotide sequence: TGTGCCAGCAGCTTCTCCACCGGGACAGGGAACTATGGCTACACCTTC. J is TRBJ1-2 and V is TRBV11-3; 9 nucleotides match TRBD1. Unmatched junction bases numbered 7, after V lost 3 bases and J lost 2 bases. The CDR3 has 16 residues. CDR1 and CDR2 (germline): SGHNT, YENEEA. The variable domain in full, with the rest retrieved from reference TRBV11-3 and TRBJ1-2, is EAGVVQSPRYKIIEKKQPVAFWCNPISGHNTLYWYLQNLGQGPELLIRYENEEAVDDSQLPKDRFSAERLKGVDSTLKIQPAELGDSAVYLCASSFSTGTGNYGYTFGSGTRLTVV.

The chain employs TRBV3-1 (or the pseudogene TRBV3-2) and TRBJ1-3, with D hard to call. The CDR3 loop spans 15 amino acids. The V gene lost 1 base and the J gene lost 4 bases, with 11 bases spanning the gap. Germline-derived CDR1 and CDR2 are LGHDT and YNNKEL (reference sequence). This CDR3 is CASSQGPGSGNTIYF. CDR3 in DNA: TGTGCCAGCAGCCAAGGCCCGGGTTCGGGAAACACCATATATTTT.